The clone carrying this T cell receptor beta chain was seen only once. The sample belongs to a study of T cell changes during pregnancy in multiple sclerosis. This CDR3 has 15 amino acids. Germline CDR1 and CDR2: SGHAT and FQNNGV. Germline trimming cut 5 bases from V and 5 bases from J; bases unmatched to any gene: 10. Produced via immunoSEQ multiplex PCR; TCRdb's table is partial and in-frame only. The table lists approximately 100,000 clones, 80% to 95% of them singletons. This TCR came from a female donor with multiple sclerosis, enrolled in a pregnancy study. V usage is TRBV11-2 and J usage is TRBJ2-5; 8 bases are a match to TRBD2. Here the sequenced sample was peripheral blood, taken after pregnancy. The CDR3 DNA reads as TGTGCCAGCAGCCTTAGAAGGACTAGCCTGGAGACCCAGTACTTC. Translated, it gives CASSLRRTSLETQYF. The complete variable domain, with remaining parts taken from reference TRBV11-2 and TRBJ2-5, reads EAGVAQSPRYKIIEKRQSVAFWCNPISGHATLYWYQQILGQGPKLLIQFQNNGVVDDSQLPKDRFSAERLKGVDSTLKIQPAKLEDSAVYLCASSLRRTSLETQYFGPGTRLLVL.